This TCR beta chain came from a study of PD-L1 blockade in urothelial cancer. Across the study: Patients started atezolizumab in the mid-2010s, 1,200 mg intravenously every 3 weeks. Study results and caveats: Survival was better when pretreatment blood TCR clonality fell below the median.

The CDR3 has 14 amino acids. Germline CDR1 reads SGHRS; CDR2 reads YFSETQ. The V and J ends lost 1 base and 9 bases, in that order; junction bases with no gene match: 1. TCRdb's table, derived via immunoSEQ multiplex PCR, lists solely in-frame clones and lacks some. Counted here are about 90,000 clones, less than 90% occurring once; the ten biggest clones make up roughly 8%. Notes on this clone: No antigen is known for it.

Regarding time point: peripheral blood 6 weeks after treatment start. Sequencing used PBMCs, obtained around atezolizumab (anti-PD-L1) treatment. The chain uses TRBV5-1 and TRBJ2-1; 13 bases are shared with TRBD2. This TCR came from a man aged 65 to 79 with urothelial cancer. The CDR3 DNA sequence: TGCGCCAGCAGCTTGACTAGCGGGGGGGGTGAGCAGTTCTTC. This translates into CASSLTSGGGEQFF.